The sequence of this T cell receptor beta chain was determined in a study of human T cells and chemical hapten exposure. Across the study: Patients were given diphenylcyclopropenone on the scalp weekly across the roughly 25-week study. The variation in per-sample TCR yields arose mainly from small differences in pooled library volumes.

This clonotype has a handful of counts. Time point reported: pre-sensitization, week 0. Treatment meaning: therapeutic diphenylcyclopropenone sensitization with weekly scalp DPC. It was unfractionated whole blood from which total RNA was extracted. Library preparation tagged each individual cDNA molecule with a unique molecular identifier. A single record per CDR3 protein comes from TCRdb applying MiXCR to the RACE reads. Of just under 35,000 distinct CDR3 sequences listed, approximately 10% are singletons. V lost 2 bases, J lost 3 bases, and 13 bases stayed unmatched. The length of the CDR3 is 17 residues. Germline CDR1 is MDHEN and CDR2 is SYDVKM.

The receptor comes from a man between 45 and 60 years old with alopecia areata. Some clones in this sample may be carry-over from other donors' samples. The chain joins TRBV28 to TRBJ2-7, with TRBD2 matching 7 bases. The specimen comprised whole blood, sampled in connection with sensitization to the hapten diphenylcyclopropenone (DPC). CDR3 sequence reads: CASSLPARGDWGYEQYF. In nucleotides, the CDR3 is TGTGCCAGCAGTTTACCGGCACGGGGGGACTGGGGCTACGAGCAGTACTTC.